These 29 T cell receptor beta chains share one sample of origin, sequenced in a study of CD8 T cells in Susac syndrome. Random-hexamer reverse transcription was applied to about 0.45 to 1 ug RNA. TCRdb recomputed calls from the immunoSEQ multiplex PCR reads with MiXCR, one row per CDR3 protein. The sample contains some 180,000 distinct CDR3 sequences, less than 95% of which appear only once. The sequenced material came from CD4+ T cells from PBMCs. The receptor source for this set is a human donor in good health.

The rearrangement links TRBV15 to TRBJ1-2; D is undetermined. V was shortened by 5 bases and J by 3 bases, with 10 bases between the two germline ends. Germline loops: CDR1 LNHNV, CDR2 YYDKDF (reference sequence). This CDR3 contains 13 residues. The CDR3 DNA reads as TGTGCCACCAGCCTAGTGAGGGACTATGGCTACACCTTC. This encodes CATSLVRDYGYTF.

V is TRBV29-1 and J is TRBJ2-3; TRBD2 might be the D (5 bases). There are 12 residues in the CDR3. CDR1 SQVTM and CDR2 ANQGSEA come from the germline V gene. Trimming removed 8 bases from V and 3 bases from J, with 12 bases in between. The CDR3 is CSSERGTDTQYF. The CDR3 DNA reads as TGCAGCTCTGAACGGGGTACAGATACGCAGTATTTT.

This chain uses TRBV29-1 with TRBJ1-1; a possible D gene is TRBD1 (6 bases). Between the trimmed V and J ends, which lost 6 bases and 1 base, there was a span of 12 bases. Germline V CDR1 and CDR2: SQVTM, ANQGSEA. This CDR3 has 13 amino acids. This CDR3 is CSVGQNPNTEAFF. DNA for the CDR3: TGCAGCGTCGGACAGAACCCGAACACTGAAGCTTTCTTT. The whole variable domain, filled in from reference TRBV29-1 and TRBJ1-1, reads SAVISQKPSRDICQRGTSLTIQCQVDSQVTMMFWYRQQPGQSLTLIATANQGSEATYESGFVIDKFPISRPNLTFSTLTVSNMSPEDSSIYLCSVGQNPNTEAFFGQGTRLTVV.

The V and J genes are TRBV20-1 and TRBJ2-7, with D possibly being TRBD2 (5 bases). The CDR3 is made up of 14 amino acids. Per the germline V gene, CDR1 is DFQATT and CDR2 is SNEGSKA (reference sequence). Deletions cut 2 bases from V and 6 bases from J, with 17 bases between. CDR3 sequence reads: CSARPGGARSEQYF. The CDR3 DNA is TGCAGTGCTAGACCAGGAGGTGCCCGAAGCGAGCAGTACTTC.

This chain joins TRBV4-3 and TRBJ2-5, with a possible D match to TRBD1 (8 bases). Deletions cut 2 bases from V and 3 bases from J, with 16 bases between. Germline loops: CDR1 LGHNA, CDR2 YSLEER. The CDR3 is 16 residues long. CDR3 sequence reads: CASSQKRTGREETQYF. In nucleotides, the CDR3 is TGCGCCAGCAGCCAAAAGAGGACAGGGAGGGAAGAGACCCAGTACTTC.

This clonotype came up once. The CDR3 loop is CASSSTGVEQYF. The CDR3 DNA sequence: TGTGCCAGCAGTTCGACAGGGGTCGAGCAGTACTTC. The V call is TRBV27, the J call TRBJ2-7; 8 positions agree with TRBD1. The CDR3 loop spans 12 amino acids. Looked up from germline, CDR1 is MNHEY and CDR2 is SMNVEV (reference sequence). V gave up 4 bases and J gave up 6 bases; unmatched junction bases: 2.

The chain has TRBV27 and TRBJ2-3, with a tentative D call TRBD2 (5 bases). The CDR3 length is 12 residues. CDR1 is MNHEY, CDR2 SMNVEV, per germline (reference sequence). V was trimmed by 5 bases and J by 9 bases, leaving 12 bases between them. The CDR3 region is CASSTGEGTQYF. The CDR3 DNA is TGTGCCAGCAGTACTGGAGAGGGCACGCAGTATTTT.

This clonotype was picked up one time. The gene calls are TRBV18 and TRBJ1-5; a weak D match, TRBD1 (6 bases). CDR1 and CDR2 from the germline V gene are KGHSH and LQKENI. The V end lost 4 bases, the J end lost 3 bases, and 13 bases lay between the germline ends. There are 15 residues in the CDR3. CDR3 amino acids: CASSQQGVDNQPQHF. CDR3 bases: TGTGCCAGCTCACAACAGGGAGTTGACAATCAGCCCCAGCATTTT. Based on the CDR3 plus reference TRBV18 and TRBJ1-5, the full variable domain is NAGVMQNPRHLVRRRGQEARLRCSPMKGHSHVYWYRQLPEEGLKFMVYLQKENIIDESGMPKERFSAEFPKEGPSILRIQQVVRGDSAAYFCASSQQGVDNQPQHFGDGTRLSIL.

The chain has TRBV2 and TRBJ2-5; D gene ambiguous. Germline CDR1 SNHLY, CDR2 FYNNEI. V was cut by 5 bases and J by 5 bases, with 6 bases left in between. This CDR3 comprises 11 residues. The chain's CDR3 is CASSKVETQYF. The CDR3 DNA reads TGTGCCAGCAGTAAGGTGGAGACCCAGTACTTC.

V and J are TRBV5-6 and TRBJ2-7, with 13 bases matching TRBD2. Germline assignment: CDR1 SGHDT and CDR2 YYEEEE. Unmatched junction bases numbered 4, after V lost 3 bases and J lost 4 bases. The CDR3 is 15 amino acids. The CDR3 DNA sequence: TGTGCCAGCAGCTACGGACTAGCGGGAGTTTACGAGCAGTACTTC. It specifies CASSYGLAGVYEQYF.

The chain combines TRBV24-1 with TRBJ2-7; 11 nucleotides agree with TRBD1. Germline CDR1 and CDR2: KGHDR and SFDVKD. This CDR3 is 13 amino acids long. The junction had 4 bases not matched to a gene; V was cut back by 7 bases and J by 6 bases. The CDR3 protein is CATRGQGACEQYF. The CDR3 coding sequence is TGTGCCACCAGAGGACAGGGGGCTTGCGAGCAGTACTTC.

The gene calls are TRBV7-3 and TRBJ2-1; the D is unclear. With 6 bases removed from V and 0 bases from J, the gap between germline ends came to 9 bases. The CDR3 is 14 amino acids. Germline V gene data show CDR1 as SGHTA and CDR2 as FQGTGA. The CDR3, as DNA: TGTGCCAGCAGGCCGGGCGGCTCCTACAATGAGCAGTTCTTC. Translation gives CASRPGGSYNEQFF. Supplemented by reference TRBV7-3 and TRBJ2-1, the full variable domain reads GAGVSQTPSNKVTEKGKYVELRCDPISGHTALYWYRQSLGQGPEFLIYFQGTGAADDSGLPNDRFFAVRPEGSVSTLKIQRTERGDSAVYLCASRPGGSYNEQFFGPGTRLTVL.

This chain uses TRBV5-6 with TRBJ2-1; 8 bases agree with TRBD2. Germline values: CDR1 SGHDT, CDR2 YYEEEE. The CDR3 consists of 14 residues. V shed 4 bases and J 10 bases; nucleotides not matched to a gene: 10. CDR3 sequence reads: CASSTSSGSGEQFF. The DNA for the CDR3 is TGTGCCAGCAGCACTTCGAGCGGGAGTGGGGAGCAGTTCTTC.

The chain is built from TRBV28 and TRBJ2-3; maybe TRBD2 (6 bases). V was cut by 5 bases and J by 3 bases, with 9 bases left in between. The CDR3 consists of 13 residues. Germline CDR1 and CDR2: MDHEN and SYDVKM. The CDR3 DNA reads as TGTGCCAGCAGTCGGGACTTTACAGATACGCAGTATTTT. This gives the protein CASSRDFTDTQYF.

J is TRBJ2-5 and V is TRBV18, with D hard to call. V lost 2 bases to trimming and J lost 5 bases, with 9 bases between them. The CDR3 totals 13 residues. Germline lookup yields CDR1 KGHSH and CDR2 LQKENI. CDR3 nucleotides: TGTGCCAGCTCACCAGCGGCCGGGGAGACCCAGTACTTC. Its translation is CASSPAAGETQYF.

The genes are TRBV5-1 and TRBJ2-5, with D maybe TRBD1 (5 bases). V dropped 2 bases and J dropped 2 bases, with 10 bases sitting between them. The CDR3 runs 14 residues. Germline assignment: CDR1 SGHRS and CDR2 YFSETQ. CDR3 in DNA: TGCGCCAGCAGCTTCGGACACAGTCAAGAGACCCAGTACTTC. The encoded protein is CASSFGHSQETQYF.

This sequence joins TRBV7-8 and TRBJ2-3, with a possible D match to TRBD2 (5 bases). Germline CDR1 SGHVS, CDR2 FQNEAQ. Trimming took off 3 bases at V and 6 bases at J, with 13 bases between the two ends. The CDR3 is 14 residues long. CDR3 residues: CASSFTGIGDTQYF. In DNA, the CDR3 is TGTGCCAGCAGCTTTACGGGAATCGGGGATACGCAGTATTTT. The full variable domain, its missing parts supplied by reference TRBV7-8 and TRBJ2-3, is GAGVSQSPRYKVAKRGQDVALRCDPISGHVSLFWYQQALGQGPEFLTYFQNEAQLDKSGLPSDRFFAERPEGSVSTLKIQRTQQEDSAVYLCASSFTGIGDTQYFGPGTRLTVL.

This chain uses TRBV20-1 with TRBJ2-1, with 7 bases matching TRBD2. Losses at the gene ends were 7 bases for V and 7 bases for J; bases not matched to a gene: 13. Germline CDR1 reads DFQATT; CDR2 reads SNEGSKA (reference sequence). CDR3 length equals 14 residues. Here the CDR3 reads CSGLDGRRGNEQFF. In nucleotides, the CDR3 is TGCAGTGGTTTGGACGGGAGGAGAGGGAATGAGCAGTTCTTC.

Remarks on this clonotype: At one end the junction does not follow the germline gene, possibly because of a read error. The chain carries TRBV13 and TRBJ2-2; D is unresolved. This CDR3 has 12 residues. Germline values: CDR1 PRHDT, CDR2 FYEKMQ (reference sequence). The CDR3 coding sequence is TGTGCCAGCGGCTTCCGGGCCGGAGAGCTGTTTTTT. This sequence encodes CASGFRAGELFF.

This chain connects TRBV6-2 or TRBV6-3 to TRBJ1-2; a possible D gene is TRBD1 (5 bases). The V gene's germline CDR1 is MNHEY and CDR2 SVGEGT. The CDR3 consists of 15 residues. Trimming took off 0 bases at V and 7 bases at J, with 15 bases between the two ends. CDR3 in amino acids: CASSYSSLGLGGYTF. DNA of the CDR3: TGTGCCAGCAGTTACTCGTCATTGGGACTCGGTGGCTACACCTTC.

This chain connects TRBV7-9 to TRBJ2-7, with TRBD1 matching over 9 bases. This CDR3 has 14 amino acids. The germline gives CDR1 SEHNR, CDR2 FQNEAQ (reference sequence). V lost 5 bases and J lost 3; bases outside the gene matches: 5. CDR3 nucleotide sequence: TGTGCCAGCAGCGCCGGACAGGGGAACTACGAGCAGTACTTC. Translation: CASSAGQGNYEQYF.

The J gene is TRBJ2-1, the V gene TRBV29-1; 8 nucleotides align to TRBD2. The CDR3 has 12 residues. From germline, CDR1 is SQVTM and CDR2 ANQGSEA. V lost 7 bases and J lost 6; bases outside the gene matches: 5. The CDR3, as DNA: TGCAGCGCCCGGGGGGGAATCAATGAGCAGTTCTTC. Translating it yields CSARGGINEQFF.

The J gene is TRBJ2-4, the V gene TRBV15; D is possibly TRBD1 (6 bases). V lost 5 bases and J lost 3, with 14 bases in between. The CDR3 sequence is 15 residues long. Germline CDR1 reads LNHNV; CDR2 reads YYDKDF (reference sequence). CDR3 region: CATSPRDTSKNIQYF. The CDR3 coding sequence is TGTGCCACCAGCCCCCGGGACACAAGCAAAAACATTCAGTACTTC.

V is TRBV15 and J is TRBJ2-3, with unresolved D. This CDR3 has 15 amino acids. Trimming took off 0 bases at V and 2 bases at J, with 9 bases between the two ends. In germline, CDR1 is LNHNV, CDR2 YYDKDF (reference sequence). The DNA for the CDR3 is TGTGCCACCAGCAGAGAGAGCAGATTCACAGATACGCAGTATTTT. Translated, it gives CATSRESRFTDTQYF.

The chain joins TRBV5-1 to TRBJ2-3, with a tentative D call TRBD1 (5 bases). Germline-derived CDR1 and CDR2 are SGHRS and YFSETQ. V was shortened by 0 bases and J by 0 bases, with 8 bases between the two germline ends. CDR3 size: 15 residues. CDR3: CASSLARQSTDTQYF. CDR3 bases: TGCGCCAGCAGCTTGGCCCGACAGAGCACAGATACGCAGTATTTT.

This chain uses TRBV18 with TRBJ2-1; D ambiguous. From germline, CDR1 is KGHSH and CDR2 LQKENI. With 1 base removed from V and 1 base from J, the gap between germline ends came to 17 bases. The length of the CDR3 is 18 residues. In nucleotides, the CDR3 is TGTGCCAGCTCACCACGTGTAACAGCGATTCAATCCTACAATGAGCAGTTCTTC. Translation: CASSPRVTAIQSYNEQFF.

The chain employs TRBV6-5 and TRBJ2-4; TRBD1 agrees at 9 bases. J was trimmed by 9 bases and V by 2 bases; bases with no gene match: 20. CDR3 length: 19 amino acids. The germline V gene encodes CDR1 MNHEY and CDR2 SVGAGI. The CDR3 is CASSYRKISGQGRMGIQYF. The CDR3 nucleotides read TGTGCCAGCAGTTACCGTAAAATTTCGGGACAGGGTCGGATGGGCATTCAGTACTTC.

The J gene is TRBJ2-6, the V gene TRBV18, with unresolved D. The germline gives CDR1 KGHSH, CDR2 LQKENI. CDR3 length: 15 amino acids. Trimming removed 1 base from V and 0 bases from J, with 4 bases in between. The DNA of the CDR3 is TGTGCCAGCTCACCACTACACTCTGGGGCCAACGTCCTGACTTTC. Translated: CASSPLHSGANVLTF.

The chain joins TRBV30 to TRBJ1-5; D might be TRBD1 (6 bases). The V end was cut by 3 bases, the J end by 4 bases, with 10 bases between. The CDR3 is 13 residues long. Germline CDR1 GTSNPN, CDR2 SVGIG (reference sequence). CDR3 sequence reads: CAWRGTQNQPQHF. Here the CDR3 DNA reads TGTGCCTGGAGGGGGACACAAAATCAGCCCCAGCATTTT.